The sequence of this TCR beta chain was determined in a study of cytomegalovirus exposure and HLA in healthy donors. The germline V gene encodes CDR1 SGDLS and CDR2 YYNGEE. The CDR3 is 14 residues long. V gave up 0 bases and J gave up 2 bases, with 8 bases separating them. Here immunoSEQ multiplex PCR was the method, and the copy in TCRdb shows in-frame clones only, minus some. The sample carries some 150,000 clones, just over 90% recorded once. To note about this clone: What it binds is not known.

Findings and limits, study-wide: Testing in vitro showed a few CMV-associated chains specific for CMV antigens.

The V gene is TRBV9, the J gene TRBJ2-5, with D perhaps TRBD2 (6 bases). Sequenced material: PBMCs. The origin of this receptor is a man aged 18-30 years in good health and CMV-seronegative. CDR3 protein: CASSVGGVQETQYF. In DNA form, the CDR3 reads TGTGCCAGCAGCGTAGGGGGGGTACAAGAGACCCAGTACTTC. The full variable domain, its missing parts supplied by reference TRBV9 and TRBJ2-5, is DSGVTQTPKHLITATGQRVTLRCSPRSGDLSVYWYQQSLDQGLQFLIQYYNGEERAKGNILERFSAQQFPDLHSELNLSSLELGDSALYFCASSVGGVQETQYFGPGTRLLVL.